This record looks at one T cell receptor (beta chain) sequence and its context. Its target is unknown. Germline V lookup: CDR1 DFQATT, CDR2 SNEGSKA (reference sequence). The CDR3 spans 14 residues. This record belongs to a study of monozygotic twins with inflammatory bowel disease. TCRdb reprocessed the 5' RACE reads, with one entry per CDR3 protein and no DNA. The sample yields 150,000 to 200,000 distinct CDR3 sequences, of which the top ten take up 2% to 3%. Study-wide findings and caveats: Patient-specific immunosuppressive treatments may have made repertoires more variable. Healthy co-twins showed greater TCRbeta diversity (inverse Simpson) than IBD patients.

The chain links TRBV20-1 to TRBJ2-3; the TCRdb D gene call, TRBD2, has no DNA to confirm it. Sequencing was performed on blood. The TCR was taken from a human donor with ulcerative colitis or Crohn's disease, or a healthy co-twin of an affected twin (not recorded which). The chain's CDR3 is CSARGLADTDTQYF.